The rows below give T cell receptor beta chains drawn from one sample of a study of T cells in Graves' hyperthyroidism and ophthalmopathy. TCRdb ran MiXCR on the multiplex PCR reads and lists one entry per CDR3 protein. The table has about 370,000 distinct CDR3 sequences, around 15% seen once. The sequenced material came from blood. All receptors come from a woman aged 55-75 years with Graves' ophthalmopathy. Each CDR3 is given with its conserved first and last residue. D genes are given only for firm matches. Size tells how often a clone was seen (once, few, many) or the class of an expanded clone, and some rows leave it out.

V gene,D gene,clone size,J gene,CDR3 DNA,CDR3 protein
TRBV20-1,-,-,TRBJ2-7,TGCAGTGCTAGATGGCAGGGTGGCTCCTACGAGCAGTACTTC,CSARWQGGSYEQYF
TRBV20-1,TRBD2,-,TRBJ2-7,TGCAGTGCCACCCCGGGACTAGCGGAAAGCTCCTACGAGCAGTACTTC,CSATPGLAESSYEQYF
TRBV2,TRBD1,many,TRBJ1-1,TGTGCCAGCAGTGATACGACAGGGTTGGGTGAAGCTTTCTTT,CASSDTTGLGEAFF
TRBV27,TRBD1,many,TRBJ1-1,TGTGCCAGCAGTTTATCGAGGGGGCCGCCCGGCGGGAGAGCTTTCTTT,CASSLSRGPPGGRAFF
TRBV5-1,-,many,TRBJ2-7,TGCGCCAGCAGCTTGACAGGGATCTCCTACGAGCAGTACTTC,CASSLTGISYEQYF
TRBV10-3,-,-,TRBJ2-3,TGTGCCATCAGTGAAGTCGGCAGGGGCACAGATACGCAGTATTTT,CAISEVGRGTDTQYF
TRBV5-1,-,many,TRBJ1-1,TGCGCCAGCAGCGTGAGGGCAGGGGCCATGAACACTGAAGCTTTCTTT,CASSVRAGAMNTEAFF
TRBV12-3/TRBV12-4,-,many,TRBJ2-3,TGTGCCAGCAGTTTTTCCCATTCTAGCGCATTATGGTCAGATACGCAGTATTTT,CASSFSHSSALWSDTQYF
TRBV19,-,-,TRBJ1-5,TGTGCCAGTAGTAAGGCACACCCGGGGCAGGGGCTTGGCAATCAGCCCCAGCATTTT,CASSKAHPGQGLGNQPQHF
TRBV6-1,-,many,TRBJ2-7,TGTGCCAGCAGTCCCCGCATTTACGAGCAGTACTTC,CASSPRIYEQYF
TRBV7-9,-,-,TRBJ1-4,TGTGCCAGCAGCTTCGGCCCAGGGGCAATGGCGACTAATGAAAAACTGTTTTTT,CASSFGPGAMATNEKLFF
TRBV19,TRBD1,once,TRBJ2-2,TGTGCCAGTAGTACAATCGGGACAGACACCGGGGAGCTGTTTTTT,CASSTIGTDTGELFF
TRBV5-8,TRBD2,many,TRBJ2-5,TGTGCCAGCAGCGTCGGGACTAGCGGGAGAAAAGAGACCCAGTACTTC,CASSVGTSGRKETQYF
TRBV5-1,TRBD1,-,TRBJ1-3,TGCGCCAGCAGCTTGGACAGGGGGCACACCATATATTTT,CASSLDRGHTIYF
TRBV6-2/TRBV6-3,-,-,TRBJ2-7,TGTGCCAGCAGCCCCCCCCCGGGACATCCAAGCTCCTACGAGCAGTACTTC,CASSPPPGHPSSYEQYF
TRBV6-1,TRBD1,many,TRBJ1-5,TGTGCCAGCAGTGAAAACAGGGGATTGCAGCCCCAGCATTTT,CASSENRGLQPQHF
TRBV6-1,TRBD1,few,TRBJ1-6,TGTGCCAGCAGTTGGGGACAGGGGGTGAATTCACCCCTCCACTTT,CASSWGQGVNSPLHF
TRBV28,-,few,TRBJ2-7,TGTGCCAGCAGTCCCTTGGAAAGAGACGAGCAGTACTTC,CASSPLERDEQYF
TRBV5-1,TRBD2,many,TRBJ2-4,TGCGCCAGCAGCTTGTTAGCGGGAGAGCAGGTCATTCAGTACTTC,CASSLLAGEQVIQYF
TRBV6-1,-,many,TRBJ1-4,TGTGCCAGCAGGGCCAGCTTCCTCCCAACTGCAACTAATGAAAAACTGTTTTTT,CASRASFLPTATNEKLFF
TRBV28,-,many,TRBJ2-1,TGTGCCAGCAGTTTCCCCTTCCGACAGGCGAGGGTGGATGAGCAGTTCTTC,CASSFPFRQARVDEQFF
TRBV5-8,-,few,TRBJ2-7,TGTGCCAGCAGACCCCCCGACAGATCCTACGAGCAGTACTTC,CASRPPDRSYEQYF
TRBV20-1,TRBD1,few,TRBJ1-5,TGCAGTGCAAAGTTATCGACAGGGGCACCCCAGCATTTT,CSAKLSTGAPQHF
TRBV7-9,-,few,TRBJ1-1,TGTGCCAGCAGCTTAGAAGATAACACTGAAGCTTTCTTT,CASSLEDNTEAFF
TRBV11-2,TRBD2,many,TRBJ2-7,TGTGCCAGCAGCTTAGTATCGGGAGGCTCCTACGAGCAGTACTTC,CASSLVSGGSYEQYF
TRBV20-1,TRBD1,many,TRBJ1-1,TGCAGTGCTAGAGAACCAGGGGGAGTCACTGAAGCTTTCTTT,CSAREPGGVTEAFF
TRBV20-1,-,many,TRBJ2-1,TGCAGTGCCCCCCCGATGAGAGCCGGGGACAATGAGCAGTTCTTC,CSAPPMRAGDNEQFF
TRBV7-7,-,few,TRBJ2-1,TGTGCCAGCAGCTTTGGTCTGGAGGATGAGCAGTTCTTC,CASSFGLEDEQFF
TRBV20-1,-,-,TRBJ2-2,TGCAGTGCTGGAACCCGCGGGGATTACCTCAACACCGGGGAGCTGTTTTTT,CSAGTRGDYLNTGELFF
TRBV29-1,-,-,TRBJ2-1,TGCAGCGTCATGGACAACAATGAGCAGTTCTTC,CSVMDNNEQFF
TRBV7-2,TRBD2,-,TRBJ2-2,TGTGCCAGCAGTACACGGTCTAGCGGGAGAGGTGGCGGGGAGCTGTTTTTT,CASSTRSSGRGGGELFF
TRBV3-1,TRBD2,many,TRBJ2-7,TGTGCCAGCAGCCAAGATCGGACTAGCGGGAGGGCCCCCTATGGATACGAGCAGTACTTC,CASSQDRTSGRAPYGYEQYF
TRBV28,TRBD1,-,TRBJ1-1,TGTGCCAGCAGTTTCCCCGGGGGACAGGGCGCTGAAGCTTTCTTT,CASSFPGGQGAEAFF
TRBV7-2,TRBD1,few,TRBJ2-7,TGTGCCAGCAGCTACACACCGGGACAGCCTGATAAGCAGTACTTC,CASSYTPGQPDKQYF
TRBV5-1,TRBD2,many,TRBJ2-1,TGCGCCAGCAGCCCGGCCGGTAGCGGGGGCTACAATGAGCAGTTCTTC,CASSPAGSGGYNEQFF
TRBV11-2,-,many,TRBJ2-2,TGTGCCAGCAGCTTGTCAGGAACGAACACCGGGGAGCTGTTTTTT,CASSLSGTNTGELFF
TRBV6-1,-,many,TRBJ2-5,TGTGCCAGCAGTCGGGAACAGCGGGAGACCCAGTACTTC,CASSREQRETQYF
TRBV12-3/TRBV12-4,TRBD1,many,TRBJ1-5,TGTGCCAGCCAACCGGGACAGGGGAGGCCCCAGCATTTT,CASQPGQGRPQHF